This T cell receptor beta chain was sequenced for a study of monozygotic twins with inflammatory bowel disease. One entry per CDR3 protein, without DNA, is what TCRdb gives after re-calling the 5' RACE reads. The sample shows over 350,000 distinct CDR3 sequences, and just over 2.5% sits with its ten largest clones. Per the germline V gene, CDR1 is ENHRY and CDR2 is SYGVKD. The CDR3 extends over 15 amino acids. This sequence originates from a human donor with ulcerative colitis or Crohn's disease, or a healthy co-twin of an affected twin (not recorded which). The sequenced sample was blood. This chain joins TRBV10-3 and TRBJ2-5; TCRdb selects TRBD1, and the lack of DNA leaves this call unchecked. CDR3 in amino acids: CAISRTGTGVETQYF.